These 20 T cell receptor beta chains share one sample of origin, sequenced in a study of cytomegalovirus exposure and HLA in healthy donors (dated by TCRdb to the late 2010s). Library prep was done by the immunoSEQ multiplex PCR assay. For the multiplex PCR, a mixture combining 60 forward primers for TCR Vbeta segments and 13 reverse primers for TCR Jbeta segments was used. TCRdb obtained this table from immuneACCESS and retained in-frame rearrangements with V and J assigned. These tables miss some clones; where compared with another copy, unresolved V genes account for less than half of the shortfall, and the remainder is unexplained. For this sample the table gives roughly 180,000 clones, of which under 90% were detected only once. The ten top clones hold 4.8% of the sample. The specimen was PBMCs. These receptor sequences come from a man between 18 and 29 years old in good health and CMV-seronegative.

The V gene is TRBV19, the J gene TRBJ1-2; D might be TRBD1 (5 bases). Between the trimmed V and J ends, which lost 6 bases and 7 bases, there was a span of 18 bases. The V gene's germline CDR1 is LNHDA and CDR2 SQIVND (reference sequence). The length of the CDR3 is 14 residues. The CDR3, as DNA: TGTGCCAGTAGGGGGGGAATTGAAGTTCTTGGCTACACCTTC. Translation gives CASRGGIEVLGYTF.

The rearrangement uses TRBV6-1 and TRBJ2-7; 7 positions match TRBD1. CDR1 is MNHNS and CDR2 is SASEGT in the germline V gene. The V segment lost 5 bases and the J segment 4 bases; nucleotides outside the gene matches: 8. The CDR3 contains 14 residues. The CDR3 DNA sequence: TGTGCCAGCAGTCCCCCAGGGACAGAATACGAGCAGTACTTC. Translating gives CASSPPGTEYEQYF.

The table lists this clone with a few counts. The chain employs TRBV7-9 and TRBJ2-3, with 9 bases matching TRBD2. The germline gives CDR1 SEHNR, CDR2 FQNEAQ (reference sequence). The CDR3 length is 17 residues. Trimming removed 3 bases from V and 1 base from J; junction bases left unmatched: 8. The CDR3 sequence is CASSFIAGALRTDTQYF. In DNA form, the CDR3 reads TGTGCCAGCAGCTTCATAGCGGGAGCGCTTCGCACAGATACGCAGTATTTT. The variable domain in full, with the rest retrieved from reference TRBV7-9 and TRBJ2-3, is DTGVSQNPRHKITKRGQNVTFRCDPISEHNRLYWYRQTLGQGPEFLTYFQNEAQLEKSRLLSDRFSAERPKGSFSTLEIQRTEQGDSAMYLCASSFIAGALRTDTQYFGPGTRLTVL.

The chain joins TRBV30 to TRBJ1-5, with TRBD1 matching 9 bases. The junction had 9 bases not matched to a gene; V was cut back by 4 bases and J by 5 bases. This CDR3 comprises 15 residues. Germline values: CDR1 GTSNPN, CDR2 SVGIG (reference sequence). Here the CDR3 reads CAWKPGGQGYQPQHF. CDR3 sequence (DNA): TGTGCCTGGAAACCCGGTGGACAGGGGTATCAGCCCCAGCATTTT.

This sequence joins TRBV25-1 and TRBJ1-6; D is undetermined. Germline loops: CDR1 MGHDK, CDR2 SYGVNS. The CDR3 consists of 14 residues. V was shortened by 3 bases and J by 3 bases, with 6 bases between the two germline ends. CDR3 bases: TGTGCCAGCAGTGACAGGATCTATAATTCACCCCTCCACTTT. Protein product: CASSDRIYNSPLHF.

The V and J genes are TRBV27 and TRBJ2-1; no firm D call. Trimming shortened V by 3 bases and J by 5 bases, and 5 bases separated the two germline ends. There are 12 residues in the CDR3. Germline values: CDR1 MNHEY, CDR2 SMNVEV (reference sequence). This CDR3 is CASSFLDNEQFF. The CDR3 DNA follows: TGTGCCAGCAGTTTCCTAGACAATGAGCAGTTCTTC.

The chain's CDR3 is CASSTPRISSYNEQFF. Written as DNA, the CDR3 is TGTGCCAGCAGCACACCCAGAATCAGCTCCTACAATGAGCAGTTCTTC. The J gene is TRBJ2-1, the V gene TRBV5-4; D call uncertain. V lost 4 bases, J lost 0 bases, and 14 bases lay in between. The CDR3 has 16 amino acids. Germline-derived CDR1 and CDR2 are SGHNT and YYREEE (reference sequence).

This sequence joins TRBV6-6 and TRBJ2-3; D is uncertain. The CDR3 has 12 residues. Trimming cost V 4 bases and J 4 bases, with 6 bases left between them. Germline assignment: CDR1 MNHNY and CDR2 SVGAGI (reference sequence). This chain's CDR3 is CASSSFADTQYF. In nucleotides, the CDR3 is TGTGCCAGCAGTTCTTTTGCAGATACGCAGTATTTT.

The chain has TRBV7-6 and TRBJ2-7; D is perhaps TRBD1 (6 bases). The V gene's germline CDR1 is SGHVS and CDR2 FNYEAQ. The CDR3 totals 14 residues. Between the trimmed V and J ends, which lost 5 bases and 6 bases, there was a span of 17 bases. CDR3 bases: TGTGCCAGCAGCATAACAGGGATCCCTAGCGAGCAGTACTTC. Translating gives CASSITGIPSEQYF. Full variable domain (remainder filled in from reference TRBV7-6 and TRBJ2-7): GAGVSQSPRYKVTKRGQDVALRCDPISGHVSLYWYRQALGQGPEFLTYFNYEAQQDKSGLPNDRFSAERPEGSISTLTIQRTEQRDSAMYRCASSITGIPSEQYFGPGTRLTVT.

The chain links TRBV9 to TRBJ1-3; tentative D call: TRBD1 (5 bases). Germline V CDR1 and CDR2: SGDLS, YYNGEE. V shed 2 bases and J shed 4 bases, with 13 bases lying between them. This CDR3 contains 15 residues. As DNA, the CDR3 is TGTGCCAGCAGCGTGGAGGGGCCGAGGGGAAACACCATATATTTT. Translated: CASSVEGPRGNTIYF.

This rearrangement joins TRBV7-6 to TRBJ2-3; D not certain. The CDR3 is 14 amino acids. V lost 0 bases and J 2 bases, leaving 6 bases between the germline ends. Germline V lookup: CDR1 SGHVS, CDR2 FNYEAQ. The CDR3 bases are TGTGCCAGCAGCTTAGCGCCTATCACAGATACGCAGTATTTT. It is translated as CASSLAPITDTQYF.

The CDR3 loop reads CASSIRLAYEQYF. CDR3 sequence (DNA): TGTGCCAGTAGTATTCGGCTAGCCTACGAGCAGTACTTC. The chain carries TRBV19 and TRBJ2-7; D gene unclear. The CDR3 extends over 13 amino acids. Germline assignment: CDR1 LNHDA and CDR2 SQIVND (reference sequence). Trimming took 3 bases from V and 2 from J, leaving 8 bases between them.

The chain links TRBV28 to TRBJ1-2, with D maybe TRBD1 (5 bases). The V end was cut by 5 bases, the J end by 2 bases, with 15 bases between. Germline lookup yields CDR1 MDHEN and CDR2 SYDVKM. The CDR3 has 15 residues. The CDR3 nucleotides read TGTGCCAGCAGTGCCTTCGGGGCGGGGAACTATGGCTACACCTTC. It translates to CASSAFGAGNYGYTF.

The rearrangement joins TRBV7-9 to TRBJ1-3; the D is unclear. This CDR3 is 16 amino acids long. The germline gives CDR1 SEHNR, CDR2 FQNEAQ (reference sequence). Trimming pared 2 bases from V and 2 bases from J, leaving 13 bases between. The CDR3 protein is CASSLFPGETGNTIYF. The CDR3 nucleotides read TGTGCCAGCAGCTTATTTCCGGGAGAAACTGGAAACACCATATATTTT.

The chain carries TRBV7-2 and TRBJ1-1; no clear D. Germline values: CDR1 SGHTA, CDR2 FQGNSA. The CDR3 totals 14 residues. The germline V and J ends were trimmed by 1 base and 8 bases, with 14 bases remaining between them. The CDR3 spells CASSLVKRTKEAFF. In DNA form, the CDR3 reads TGTGCCAGCAGCTTAGTGAAGAGGACTAAAGAAGCTTTCTTT.

This clone has only a few counts. This rearrangement joins TRBV28 to TRBJ2-1; TRBD1 might be the D (7 bases). Per the germline V gene, CDR1 is MDHEN and CDR2 is SYDVKM. This CDR3 has 14 amino acids. Trimming took off 1 base at V and 7 bases at J, with 11 bases between the two ends. In DNA form, the CDR3 reads TGTGCCAGCAGTTTATTCCAGGGGGGTAATGAGCAGTTCTTC. Translated, it gives CASSLFQGGNEQFF.

The genes are TRBV15 and TRBJ1-4; D is undetermined. This CDR3 comprises 15 residues. CDR1 and CDR2 from the germline V gene are LNHNV and YYDKDF (reference sequence). V lost 0 bases and J 5 bases, leaving 10 bases between the germline ends. CDR3 amino acids: CATSRDGPLNEKLFF. CDR3 coding DNA: TGTGCCACCAGCAGAGATGGCCCATTGAATGAAAAACTGTTTTTT.

For this clone: Germline and junction disagree at one end, which may indicate a read error. The genes are TRBV7-9 and TRBJ1-1; 7 positions agree with TRBD1. The CDR3 consists of 14 residues. Germline lookup yields CDR1 SEHNR and CDR2 FQNEAQ (reference sequence). The CDR3 region has the DNA TGTTCCAGCAGGGGGAGGGGAGGTTTCACTGAAGCTTTCTTT. Residues: CSSRGRGGFTEAFF.

CDR3 loop: CASSRDRGTYEQYF. The CDR3 nucleotides are TGTGCCAGCAGTCGGGACAGGGGTACCTACGAGCAGTACTTC. V gene TRBV25-1 combines with J gene TRBJ2-5, with 10 bases fitting TRBD1. The DNA matches TRBJ2-7 better at its end, which makes the J call doubtful. This CDR3 is built from 14 residues. The germline CDR1 and CDR2 sequences are MGHDK and SYGVNS.

The gene calls are TRBV6-6 and TRBJ2-7; D is ambiguous. This CDR3 contains 12 residues. The V end lost 5 bases, the J end lost 2 bases, and 7 bases lay between the germline ends. Germline V gene sequence: CDR1 MNHNY, CDR2 SVGAGI (reference sequence). The CDR3 DNA sequence: TGTGCCAGCAGTCATTCAACCTACGAGCAGTACTTC. Its translation: CASSHSTYEQYF.